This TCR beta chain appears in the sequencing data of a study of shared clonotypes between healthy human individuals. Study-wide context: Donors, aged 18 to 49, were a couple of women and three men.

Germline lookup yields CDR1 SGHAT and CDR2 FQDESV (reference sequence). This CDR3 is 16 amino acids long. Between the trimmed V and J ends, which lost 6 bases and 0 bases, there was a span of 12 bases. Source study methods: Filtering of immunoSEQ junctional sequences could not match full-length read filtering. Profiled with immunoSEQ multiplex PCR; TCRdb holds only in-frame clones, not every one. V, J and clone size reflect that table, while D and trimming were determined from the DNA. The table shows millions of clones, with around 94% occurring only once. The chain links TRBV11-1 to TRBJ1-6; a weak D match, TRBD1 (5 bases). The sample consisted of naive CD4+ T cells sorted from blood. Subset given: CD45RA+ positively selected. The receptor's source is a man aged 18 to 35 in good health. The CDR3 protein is CASSRDGGSYNSPLHF. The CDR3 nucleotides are TGTGCCAGCAGTCGGGACGGGGGCTCCTATAATTCACCCCTCCACTTT.